This T cell receptor beta chain was retrieved from a study of blood T cell repertoires in COVID-19. Study background: Acute and convalescent COVID-19 specimens originated in the United States, Italy and Spain. The cDNA or gDNA used as material had been derived from T cells, B-cell-depleted T cells, or PBMCs.

The CDR3 loop spans 14 amino acids. CDR1 and CDR2 (germline): SGHAT, FQNNGV. The V end lost 2 bases, the J end lost 5 bases, and 12 bases lay between the germline ends. Original analysis: By means of reference gene primer amplification, nucleated cell counts were estimated. Sequencing was performed with immunoSEQ multiplex PCR; in TCRdb, only in-frame clones are kept and a portion is missing. V, J and clone size derive from that table, while D and trimming were established from the DNA sequence. The data show fewer than 30,000 clones, over 70% seen once. This receptor was taken from a man aged 70-80 years with active COVID-19. Input material: peripheral blood. The chain carries TRBV11-2 and TRBJ2-5, with D hard to call. The CDR3 region is CASSLSRFGETQYF. For the CDR3, the DNA is TGTGCCAGCAGCTTATCGCGGTTTGGGGAGACCCAGTACTTC.